The clone carrying this T cell receptor beta chain was counted many times. Its cognate antigen is unknown. Trimming left V 1 base short and J 6 bases short, with 8 bases between. This CDR3 spans 12 amino acids. Germline lookup yields CDR1 SGHKS and CDR2 YYEKEE (reference sequence). Molecular barcoded adaptors covering alpha/delta and beta/gamma chains were used on 400 ng RNA. TCRdb itself ran the reads through MiXCR, one entry per CDR3 protein. The table records around 140,000 distinct CDR3 sequences, roughly 13% of them present only once. The sample originates from a study of read filtering for tumor transcriptome and immune sequencing. Regarding the study as a whole: Compared with RNA-seq, IR-seq gave much higher clonotype depth and reliability.

Sampling of bone marrow took place during active disease in every patient. This sequence joins TRBV5-5 and TRBJ2-7; no clear D. The origin of this receptor is a donor at least 40 years old with multiple myeloma. The sequencing sample was made of a population of CD138-negative cells sorted from bone marrow. CDR3 DNA: TGTGCCAGCAGCTTGAAGGACCGCGAGCAGTACTTC. As protein: CASSLKDREQYF.